These 14 T cell receptor beta chains came from one sample sequenced in a study of Graves' ophthalmopathy and Graves' hyperthyroidism. The authors amplified TCR beta CDR3 regions from RNA transcripts. Amplification began with first-round RT-PCR using HTBI primers, then second-round multiplex PCR was performed. TCRdb fed the multiplex PCR reads into MiXCR, producing one record per CDR3 protein. The sample holds about 620,000 distinct CDR3 sequences, approximately 21% seen once. Sequencing was performed on peripheral blood. The receptors derive from a woman under 30 with stable Graves' hyperthyroidism. Some clones in this sample may be carry-over from other donors' samples.

This clonotype was seen ten or more times. Sequence at one end of the junction differs from germline and may be a read error. The V gene is TRBV29-1, the J gene TRBJ2-7; TRBD1 agrees at 8 bases. CDR1 and CDR2 from the germline V gene are SQVTM and ANQGSEA. The CDR3 has 14 residues. For the CDR3, the DNA is TGCAGCGTAGAAGGACAGGGAGGAACCCACGAGCAGTACTTC. This gives the protein CSVEGQGGTHEQYF.

This chain uses TRBV7-8 with TRBJ2-2; 8 nucleotides line up with TRBD2. In germline, CDR1 is SGHVS, CDR2 FQNEAQ. The CDR3 has 15 residues. V gave up 7 bases and J gave up 2 bases; unmatched junction bases: 6. CDR3 in amino acids: CASTVSGINTGELFF. CDR3 nucleotide sequence: TGTGCCAGCACCGTTAGCGGGATCAACACCGGGGAGCTGTTTTTT.

This clonotype was seen a few times. The V call is TRBV2, the J call TRBJ2-3; D is unresolved. The CDR3 contains 14 residues. Germline-derived CDR1 and CDR2 are SNHLY and FYNNEI. The V and J ends lost 11 bases and 0 bases respectively, with 15 bases between them. The CDR3 spells CALRQATSTDTQYF. In DNA form, the CDR3 reads TGTGCCTTGCGGCAGGCCACTAGCACAGATACGCAGTATTTT.

There are many counts of this clonotype. The chain employs TRBV4-3 and TRBJ1-1; no firm D call. V was cut by 0 bases and J by 8 bases, with 13 bases left in between. The CDR3 length is 14 residues. CDR1 is LGHNA, CDR2 YSLEER, per germline. The CDR3 protein is CASSQEWEIGEAFF. DNA of the CDR3: TGCGCCAGCAGCCAAGAGTGGGAGATAGGAGAAGCTTTCTTT.

The chain uses TRBV30 and TRBJ1-2; no definite D call. V lost 3 bases, J lost 4 bases, and 12 bases lay in between. Germline assignment: CDR1 GTSNPN and CDR2 SVGIG (reference sequence). The CDR3 is 13 residues long. The CDR3 loop reads CAWSPGSSYGYTF. CDR3 nucleotide sequence: TGTGCCTGGAGCCCGGGGAGTTCCTATGGCTACACCTTC. The full variable domain, completed using reference TRBV30 and TRBJ1-2, is SQTIHQWPATLVQPVGSPLSLECTVEGTSNPNLYWYRQAAGRGLQLLFYSVGIGQISSEVPQNLSASRPQDRQFILSSKKLLLSDSGFYLCAWSPGSSYGYTFGSGTRLTVV.

The sample holds many counts of this clonotype. The gene calls are TRBV27 and TRBJ1-5, with D uncertain. V was trimmed by 4 bases and J by 0 bases, leaving 4 bases between them. The CDR3 extends over 13 amino acids. Germline CDR1 reads MNHEY; CDR2 reads SMNVEV (reference sequence). The CDR3 sequence: CASSYYSNQPQHF. CDR3 DNA sequence: TGTGCCAGCAGTTATTATAGCAATCAGCCCCAGCATTTT.

This clonotype has only a few counts. The chain uses TRBV18 and TRBJ2-7; perhaps D is TRBD1 or TRBD2 (5 bases each). Trimming stripped 3 bases from V and 3 bases from J, with 15 bases between. The CDR3 totals 15 residues. CDR1 and CDR2 (germline): KGHSH, LQKENI. CDR3 region: CASSPYGTADYEQYF. The CDR3 nucleotides read TGTGCCAGCTCACCGTACGGGACGGCTGACTACGAGCAGTACTTC.

J is TRBJ2-7 and V is TRBV5-1, with D uncertain. Deletions cut 4 bases from V and 10 bases from J, with 18 bases between. The germline V gene has CDR1 SGHRS and CDR2 YFSETQ. There are 13 residues in the CDR3. The CDR3 protein is CASSQVAGRDQYF. The CDR3 DNA reads as TGCGCCAGCAGCCAGGTCGCCGGCCGAGATCAGTACTTC.

This clonotype showed up many times. The J gene is TRBJ1-6, the V gene TRBV11-3; D unresolved. V lost 4 bases, J lost 4 bases, and 14 bases lay in between. The germline gives CDR1 SGHNT, CDR2 YENEEA. This CDR3 is 16 amino acids long. CDR3 sequence (DNA): TGTGCCAGCAGCTCCGATATCTGGGTTTATAATTCACCCCTCCACTTT. It encodes CASSSDIWVYNSPLHF.

J is TRBJ1-1 and V is TRBV7-2; D not certain. Germline V gene data show CDR1 as SGHTA and CDR2 as FQGNSA. The CDR3 consists of 13 residues. V lost 3 bases and J lost 5, with 10 bases in between. CDR3 in DNA: TGTGCCAGCAGCTTTCAAACCCTAACTGAAGCTTTCTTT. As protein: CASSFQTLTEAFF.

This clonotype was observed many times. The chain combines TRBV29-1 with TRBJ2-5; possibly TRBD1 for D (7 bases). Trimming stripped 3 bases from V and 5 bases from J, with 10 bases between. The CDR3 covers 12 residues. Germline V gene lookup returns CDR1 SQVTM and CDR2 ANQGSEA. CDR3 bases: TGCAGCGTTGATCAGGGGGGCGAGACCCAGTACTTC. This gives the protein CSVDQGGETQYF.

J is TRBJ1-5 and V is TRBV10-3, with TRBD1 matching over 8 bases. The germline V gene encodes CDR1 ENHRY and CDR2 SYGVKD. CDR3 length: 15 amino acids. J gave up 4 bases and V 2 bases, and 4 bases lay outside the gene matches. The CDR3 DNA reads TGTGCCATCAGTGAGGGACAGGGCCTAAATCAGCCCCAGCATTTT. Residues: CAISEGQGLNQPQHF.

The genes are TRBV6-2 or TRBV6-3 and TRBJ2-7; D is perhaps TRBD1 (7 bases). The V end was cut by 8 bases, the J end by 4 bases, with 33 bases between. Germline values: CDR1 MNHEY, CDR2 SVGEGT. The CDR3 is 19 amino acids. Here the CDR3 reads CASSQWMPPQGEELYEQYF. As DNA, the CDR3 is TGTGCCAGCTCACAATGGATGCCTCCCCAGGGGGAGGAACTTTACGAGCAGTACTTC.

V usage is TRBV4-1 and J usage is TRBJ2-7; D is unclear. CDR3 length equals 15 residues. Germline values: CDR1 MGHRA, CDR2 YSYEKL. V dropped 0 bases and J dropped 2 bases, with 11 bases sitting between them. This CDR3 is CASSQDHRPAYEQYF. The CDR3 nucleotides read TGCGCCAGCAGCCAAGATCACAGACCAGCCTACGAGCAGTACTTC.